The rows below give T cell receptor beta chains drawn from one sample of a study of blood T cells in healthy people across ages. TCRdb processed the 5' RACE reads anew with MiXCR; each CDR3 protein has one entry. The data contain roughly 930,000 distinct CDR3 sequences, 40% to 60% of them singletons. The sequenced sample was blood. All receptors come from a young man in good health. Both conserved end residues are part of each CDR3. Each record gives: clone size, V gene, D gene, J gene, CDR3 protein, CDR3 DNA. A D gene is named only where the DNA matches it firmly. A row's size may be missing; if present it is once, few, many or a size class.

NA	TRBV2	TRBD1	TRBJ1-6	CASRETGGSSPLHF	TGTGCCAGCAGAGAGACAGGGGGCAGCTCACCCCTCCACTTT
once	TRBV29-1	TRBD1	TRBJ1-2	CSAEGADGYTF	TGCAGCGCCGAGGGGGCGGATGGCTACACCTTC
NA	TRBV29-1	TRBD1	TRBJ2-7	CSVEMLDRGLEQYF	TGCAGCGTTGAAATGCTGGACAGGGGGCTCGAGCAGTACTTC
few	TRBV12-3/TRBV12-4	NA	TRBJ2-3	CASSIVGESTDTQYF	TGTGCCAGCAGTATAGTGGGGGAAAGCACAGATACGCAGTATTTT
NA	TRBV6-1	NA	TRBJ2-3	CASSETNGITDTQYF	TGTGCCAGCAGTGAAACTAACGGTATCACAGATACGCAGTATTTT
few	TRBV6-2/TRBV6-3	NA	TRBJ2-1	CASSYERGPQNEQFF	TGTGCCAGCAGTTATGAACGGGGGCCTCAAAATGAGCAGTTCTTC
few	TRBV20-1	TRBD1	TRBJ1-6	CSATGQGVSYNSPLHF	TGCAGTGCTACCGGACAGGGGGTGTCCTATAATTCACCCCTCCACTTT
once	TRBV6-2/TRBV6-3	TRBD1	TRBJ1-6	CASMGQTTRAYNSPLHF	TGTGCCAGCATGGGACAGACAACGCGCGCCTATAATTCACCCCTCCACTTT
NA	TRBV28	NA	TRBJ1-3	CVSSRGSGNTTYF	TGTGTCAGCAGTAGGGGCTCTGGAAACACCACATATTTT
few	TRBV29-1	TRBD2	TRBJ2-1	CSVEGGDYLPSYNEQFF	TGCAGCGTTGAAGGTGGGGACTACTTACCTTCATACAATGAGCAGTTCTTC
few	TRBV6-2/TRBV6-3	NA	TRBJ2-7	CASSYAAPYEQYF	TGTGCCAGCAGTTACGCGGCACCCTACGAGCAGTACTTC
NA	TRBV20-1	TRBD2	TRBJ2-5	CSARGWDGGNEQYF	TGCAGTGCTAGAGGCTGGGACGGGGGGAATGAGCAGTACTTC
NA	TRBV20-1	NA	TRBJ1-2	CSAKRASSADYGYTF	TGCAGTGCCAAAAGGGCATCCTCGGCAGACTATGGCTACACCTTC
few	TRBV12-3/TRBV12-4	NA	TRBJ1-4	CASSLWGDNEKLFF	TGTGCCAGCAGTTTATGGGGGGATAATGAAAAACTGTTTTTT
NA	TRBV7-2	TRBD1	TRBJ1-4	CASSLQGAANEKLFF	TGTGCCAGCAGCCTACAGGGGGCTGCTAATGAAAAACTGTTTTTT
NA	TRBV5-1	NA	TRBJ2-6	CASAWGASGANVLTF	TGCGCCAGCGCGTGGGGGGCCTCTGGGGCCAACGTCCTGACTTTC
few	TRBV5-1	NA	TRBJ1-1	CASSLVAELNTEAFF	TGCGCCAGCAGCTTGGTGGCAGAGCTGAACACTGAAGCTTTCTTT
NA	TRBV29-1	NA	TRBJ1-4	CSVWVEGNEKLFF	TGCAGCGTTTGGGTTGAGGGTAATGAAAAACTGTTTTTT
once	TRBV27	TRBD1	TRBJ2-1	CASSSRDRGLNEQFF	TGTGCCAGCAGTTCCCGGGACAGGGGACTTAATGAGCAGTTCTTC
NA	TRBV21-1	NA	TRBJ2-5	CASSSKTGDETQYF	TGTGCCAGCAGCTCAAAGACAGGGGACGAGACCCAGTACTTC
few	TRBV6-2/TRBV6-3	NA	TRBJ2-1	CASGPGTFYNEQFF	TGTGCCAGCGGCCCCGGGACATTCTACAATGAGCAGTTCTTC
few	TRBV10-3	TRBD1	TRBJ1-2	CAISESGDRGAYGYTF	TGTGCCATCAGTGAGTCGGGAGACAGGGGGGCCTATGGCTACACCTTC
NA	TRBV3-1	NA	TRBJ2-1	CASSRDTHNEQFF	TGTGCCAGCAGCAGGGACACCCACAATGAGCAGTTCTTC
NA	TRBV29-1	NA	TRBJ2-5	CSVDRTVQETQYF	TGCAGCGTTGATAGGACTGTCCAAGAGACCCAGTACTTC
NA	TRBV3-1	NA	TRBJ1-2	CASRSERANGYTF	TGTGCCAGCAGATCTGAAAGGGCGAATGGCTACACCTTC
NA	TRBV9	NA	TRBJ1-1	CASSVARVNTEAFF	TGTGCCAGCAGCGTAGCTAGGGTGAACACTGAAGCTTTCTTT
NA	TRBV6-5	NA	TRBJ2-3	CASSYSISRTQYF	TGTGCCAGCAGTTACTCGATCAGCCGTACGCAGTATTTT
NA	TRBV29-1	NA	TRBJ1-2	CSVGQPGDFNYGYTF	TGCAGCGTTGGACAGCCAGGAGACTTTAACTATGGCTACACCTTC
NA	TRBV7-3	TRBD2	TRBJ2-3	CASSLTSTSGGADTQYF	TGTGCCAGCAGCTTAACGTCGACTAGCGGGGGGGCAGATACGCAGTATTTT
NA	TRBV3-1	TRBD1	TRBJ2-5	CASSPGTGPSQYF	TGTGCCAGCAGTCCCGGGACAGGGCCCTCTCAGTACTTC
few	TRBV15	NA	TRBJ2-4	CATSRGGQGGEQYF	TGTGCCACCAGTCGAGGTGGACAGGGAGGGGAGCAGTACTTC
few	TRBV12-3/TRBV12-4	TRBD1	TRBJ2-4	CASSQGAREQYF	TGTGCCAGCTCACAGGGGGCTAGAGAGCAGTACTTC
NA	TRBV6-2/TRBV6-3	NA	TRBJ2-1	CASYGEAGYNEQFF	TGTGCCAGTTACGGGGAGGCCGGCTACAATGAGCAGTTCTTC
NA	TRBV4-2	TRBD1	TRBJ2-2	CASSPLGQADTGELFF	TGTGCCAGCAGCCCATTAGGACAGGCCGACACCGGGGAGCTGTTTTTT
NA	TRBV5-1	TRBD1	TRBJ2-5	CASSLNITFRDRGWQETQYF	TGCGCCAGCAGCTTAAACATTACTTTCCGGGACAGGGGATGGCAAGAGACCCAGTACTTC
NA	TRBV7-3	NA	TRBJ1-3	CASSSHSGQGSGNTIYF	TGTGCCAGCAGCTCCCACTCCGGACAAGGCTCTGGAAACACCATATATTTT
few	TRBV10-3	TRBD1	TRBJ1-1	CAISGTDRGATSTEAFF	TGTGCCATCAGTGGAACAGACAGGGGCGCTACGTCCACTGAAGCTTTCTTT
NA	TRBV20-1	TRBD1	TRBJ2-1	CSATPDRAGQFF	TGCAGTGCTACCCCGGACAGGGCCGGGCAGTTCTTC
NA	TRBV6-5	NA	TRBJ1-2	CASSYSEGVGAGHTF	TGTGCCAGCAGTTACTCCGAGGGGGTGGGGGCTGGCCACACCTTC
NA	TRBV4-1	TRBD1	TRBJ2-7	CASSQDLQGVGSYEQYF	TGCGCCAGCAGCCAAGACCTACAGGGGGTTGGCTCCTACGAGCAGTACTTC
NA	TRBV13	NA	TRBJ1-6	CASSARGERVFSSPLHF	TGTGCCAGCAGCGCACGGGGGGAACGAGTTTTTTCTTCACCCCTCCACTTT
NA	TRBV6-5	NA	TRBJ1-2	CASSLAASRGYGYTF	TGTGCCAGCAGTCTGGCCGCAAGCCGGGGCTATGGCTACACCTTC
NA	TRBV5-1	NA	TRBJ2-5	CASSLAGLPEETQYF	TGCGCCAGCAGCTTGGCCGGACTGCCAGAAGAGACCCAGTACTTC
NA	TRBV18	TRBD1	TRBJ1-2	CASSPLGQGAYGLGYTF	TGTGCCAGCTCACCATTAGGACAGGGGGCATACGGGCTTGGCTACACCTTC
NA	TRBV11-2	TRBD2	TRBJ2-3	CASSLEAGGRTDTQYF	TGTGCCAGCAGCTTAGAAGCGGGGGGCCGAACAGATACGCAGTATTTT
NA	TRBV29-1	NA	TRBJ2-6	CSEGSDGGVSGANVLTF	TGCAGCGAAGGATCGGACGGAGGAGTCTCTGGGGCCAACGTCCTGACTTTC
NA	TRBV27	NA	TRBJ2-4	CASGPGSIQYF	TGTGCCAGCGGACCCGGGAGCATTCAGTACTTC
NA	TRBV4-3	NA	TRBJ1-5	CASSQDYTNSNQPQHF	TGCGCCAGCAGCCAAGATTACACAAATAGCAATCAGCCCCAGCATTTT
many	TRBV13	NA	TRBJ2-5	CASSLIQETQYF	TGTGCCAGCAGCTTAATCCAAGAGACCCAGTACTTC
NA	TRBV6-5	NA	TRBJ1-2	CASSYRAGDYGYTF	TGTGCCAGCAGTTACCGCGCAGGGGACTATGGCTACACCTTC
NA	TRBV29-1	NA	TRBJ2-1	CSVEEGPRKQFF	TGCAGCGTTGAAGAGGGTCCCCGAAAGCAGTTCTTC
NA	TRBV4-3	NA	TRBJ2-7	CASSQDVWRGYEQYF	TGCGCCAGCAGCCAAGATGTGTGGAGGGGCTACGAGCAGTACTTC
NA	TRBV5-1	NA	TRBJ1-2	CASSQTADRLGLYNYGYTF	TGCGCCAGCAGCCAAACAGCCGACAGGCTCGGACTCTACAACTATGGCTACACCTTC